This T cell receptor (beta chain) was found in a study of cytomegalovirus exposure and HLA in healthy donors. Trimming shortened V by 1 base and J by 0 bases, and 8 bases separated the two germline ends. Germline V CDR1 and CDR2: LNHDA, SQIVND (reference sequence). The CDR3 is 15 amino acids. In the PCR, 60 Vbeta and 13 Jbeta primers were used. Profiled with immunoSEQ multiplex PCR; TCRdb holds only in-frame clones, not every one. The sample includes 150,000 to 200,000 clones. This chain connects TRBV19 to TRBJ2-3, with D perhaps matching TRBD2 (6 bases). The receptor comes from a man aged 25 to 40 in good health and CMV-seronegative. Sequencing was performed on PBMCs. CDR3 region: CASSIGGLSTDTQYF. The CDR3 DNA reads as TGTGCCAGTAGTATAGGGGGACTTAGCACAGATACGCAGTATTTT.